These T cell receptor beta chains were read from a single sample in a study of cytotoxic CD8 clonotypes in ibrutinib-treated CLL. Assay: immunoSEQ multiplex PCR; the TCRdb copy retains only in-frame clones and omits some. The table has fewer than 25,000 clones, under 80% seen once. The sequences come from PBMCs, collected before ibrutinib treatment. All receptors come from a human donor with chronic lymphocytic leukemia. Each CDR3 is given with its conserved first and last residue. Each record gives: CDR3 protein, CDR3 DNA, clone size, J gene, D gene, V gene. D genes are given only for firm matches. Expanded clones are given a class, and other clones once, few, many or no size at all.

CDR3 protein: CAWTTGENTEAFF
CDR3 DNA: TGTGCCTGGACGACAGGGGAGAACACTGAAGCTTTCTTT
clone size: few
J gene: TRBJ1-1
D gene: TRBD1
V gene: TRBV30

CDR3 protein: CASSMSKQETQYF
CDR3 DNA: TGTGCCAGTAGTATGAGTAAACAAGAGACCCAGTACTTC
clone size: -
J gene: TRBJ2-5
D gene: -
V gene: TRBV19

CDR3 protein: CASSPGASGRVDEQFF
CDR3 DNA: TGTGCCAGCAGCCCCGGCGCTAGCGGGAGGGTCGATGAGCAGTTCTTC
clone size: -
J gene: TRBJ2-1
D gene: TRBD2
V gene: TRBV11-2

CDR3 protein: CAYCHVVLFYEQYF
CDR3 DNA: TGTGCCTATTGTCATGTAGTACTCTTCTACGAGCAGTACTTC
clone size: -
J gene: TRBJ2-7
D gene: -
V gene: TRBV7-9

CDR3 protein: CASSPFRDTYEQYF
CDR3 DNA: TGTGCCAGCAGTCCTTTCCGGGACACCTACGAGCAGTACTTC
clone size: few
J gene: TRBJ2-7
D gene: -
V gene: TRBV28

CDR3 protein: CASSQGTISEQFF
CDR3 DNA: TGTGCCAGCAGCCAGGGGACAATTTCTGAGCAGTTCTTC
clone size: -
J gene: TRBJ2-1
D gene: -
V gene: TRBV9

CDR3 protein: CASSLPTFSGSGTYEQYF
CDR3 DNA: TGTGCCAGCAGTTTACCAACGTTTAGCGGGAGTGGAACCTACGAGCAGTACTTC
clone size: large
J gene: TRBJ2-7
D gene: TRBD2
V gene: TRBV27

CDR3 protein: CASSLGREPSYEQYF
CDR3 DNA: TGTGCCAGCAGCTTGGGGCGGGAGCCATCCTACGAGCAGTACTTC
clone size: once
J gene: TRBJ2-7
D gene: TRBD2
V gene: TRBV7-6

CDR3 protein: CASGAGPGQSRANVLTF
CDR3 DNA: TGTGCTAGTGGTGCAGGTCCAGGACAAAGTCGGGCCAACGTCCTGACTTTC
clone size: -
J gene: TRBJ2-6
D gene: -
V gene: TRBV12-5

CDR3 protein: CASTLDSYNEQFF
CDR3 DNA: TGTGCCAGCACCCTAGACAGCTACAATGAGCAGTTCTTC
clone size: -
J gene: TRBJ2-1
D gene: -
V gene: TRBV6-1

CDR3 protein: CAIKGLAGGELFF
CDR3 DNA: TGTGCCATCAAAGGACTAGCGGGAGGGGAGCTGTTTTTT
clone size: -
J gene: TRBJ2-2
D gene: TRBD2
V gene: TRBV10-3

CDR3 protein: CASRVRSGGIAYNEQFF
CDR3 DNA: TGCGCCAGCAGGGTGCGGTCAGGGGGCATCGCCTACAATGAGCAGTTCTTC
clone size: -
J gene: TRBJ2-1
D gene: TRBD1
V gene: TRBV5-1

CDR3 protein: CASSFSLTPSYNEQFF
CDR3 DNA: TGTGCCAGCAGCTTCAGTCTTACCCCCTCCTACAATGAGCAGTTCTTC
clone size: few
J gene: TRBJ2-1
D gene: -
V gene: TRBV5-4

CDR3 protein: CASTYGRGTEAFF
CDR3 DNA: TGTGCCAGCACCTATGGGAGGGGCACTGAAGCTTTCTTT
clone size: -
J gene: TRBJ1-1
D gene: -
V gene: TRBV25-1

CDR3 protein: CASSPDRGPDSEANVLTF
CDR3 DNA: TGTGCCAGCAGCCCCGATCGGGGACCCGACTCTGAGGCCAACGTCCTGACTTTC
clone size: -
J gene: TRBJ2-6
D gene: -
V gene: TRBV7-9

CDR3 protein: CASRTRRDRVADHEQYF
CDR3 DNA: TGCGCCAGCAGAACCCGCCGGGACAGGGTGGCCGACCACGAGCAGTACTTC
clone size: -
J gene: TRBJ2-7
D gene: TRBD1
V gene: TRBV23-1

CDR3 protein: CASSGPVIFEQYF
CDR3 DNA: TGTGCCAGCAGTGGCCCAGTTATATTCGAGCAGTACTTC
clone size: few
J gene: TRBJ2-7
D gene: -
V gene: TRBV28

CDR3 protein: CASREGLGQNEQFF
CDR3 DNA: TGTGCCTCGCGGGAGGGTCTTGGGCAAAATGAGCAGTTCTTC
clone size: -
J gene: TRBJ2-1
D gene: TRBD2
V gene: TRBV6-5

CDR3 protein: CASSLGAGANTGELFF
CDR3 DNA: TGCGCCAGCAGCTTGGGGGCGGGGGCGAACACCGGGGAGCTGTTTTTT
clone size: -
J gene: TRBJ2-2
D gene: TRBD2
V gene: TRBV5-1

CDR3 protein: CASSRGGYTEAFF
CDR3 DNA: TGTGCCAGCTCCCGAGGAGGGTACACTGAAGCTTTCTTT
clone size: -
J gene: TRBJ1-1
D gene: -
V gene: TRBV18

CDR3 protein: CASSLYPGTGLTEAFF
CDR3 DNA: TGTGCCAGCAGCTTATACCCCGGGACAGGGTTGACTGAAGCTTTCTTT
clone size: -
J gene: TRBJ1-1
D gene: TRBD1
V gene: TRBV11-1

CDR3 protein: CASSLEPSGIGYEQYF
CDR3 DNA: TGTGCCAGCAGCTTGGAGCCTAGCGGGATAGGGTACGAGCAGTACTTC
clone size: -
J gene: TRBJ2-7
D gene: TRBD2
V gene: TRBV5-4

CDR3 protein: CASSPQGWTGNNEQFF
CDR3 DNA: TGTGCCAGCAGCCCACAAGGGTGGACAGGGAACAATGAGCAGTTCTTC
clone size: few
J gene: TRBJ2-1
D gene: TRBD1
V gene: TRBV14

CDR3 protein: CASSYTGTYNEQFF
CDR3 DNA: TGTGCCAGCAGTTACACCGGGACCTACAATGAGCAGTTCTTC
clone size: -
J gene: TRBJ2-1
D gene: -
V gene: TRBV6-6

CDR3 protein: CASLMGGVSYEQYF
CDR3 DNA: TGTGCCAGCCTAATGGGGGGCGTCTCCTACGAGCAGTACTTC
clone size: -
J gene: TRBJ2-7
D gene: -
V gene: TRBV6-1

CDR3 protein: CASSLSVIEEVFHTEAFF
CDR3 DNA: TGTGCCAGCAGCTTATCCGTCATCGAGGAGGTGTTTCACACTGAAGCTTTCTTT
clone size: -
J gene: TRBJ1-1
D gene: -
V gene: TRBV11-3

CDR3 protein: CASSFGLADTDTQYF
CDR3 DNA: TGTGCCAGCAGCTTTGGGCTAGCGGACACAGATACGCAGTATTTT
clone size: -
J gene: TRBJ2-3
D gene: TRBD2
V gene: TRBV7-9

CDR3 protein: CASSQTVAGEQYF
CDR3 DNA: TGTGCCAGCAGCCAGACAGTAGCTGGCGAGCAGTACTTC
clone size: few
J gene: TRBJ2-7
D gene: -
V gene: TRBV7-9

CDR3 protein: CAIRADTFTDTQYF
CDR3 DNA: TGTGCCATCAGGGCGGACACCTTCACAGATACGCAGTATTTT
clone size: -
J gene: TRBJ2-3
D gene: -
V gene: TRBV10-3

CDR3 protein: CASSSPSGRTDTQYF
CDR3 DNA: TGTGCCAGCAGCTCCCCTAGCGGGAGGACAGATACGCAGTATTTT
clone size: -
J gene: TRBJ2-3
D gene: TRBD2
V gene: TRBV7-6

CDR3 protein: CASSRDQETQYF
CDR3 DNA: TGTGCCAGTAGTAGGGACCAAGAGACCCAGTACTTC
clone size: -
J gene: TRBJ2-5
D gene: -
V gene: TRBV19

CDR3 protein: CASSKLAGGNTGELFF
CDR3 DNA: TGTGCCAGTAGTAAACTAGCGGGGGGGAACACCGGGGAGCTGTTTTTT
clone size: -
J gene: TRBJ2-2
D gene: TRBD2
V gene: TRBV19

CDR3 protein: CASTRRGGNTIYF
CDR3 DNA: TGTGCCAGCACCCGAAGGGGTGGAAACACCATATATTTT
clone size: few
J gene: TRBJ1-3
D gene: -
V gene: TRBV28

CDR3 protein: CATFLDPGSDTQYF
CDR3 DNA: TGTGCCACCTTCTTAGACCCGGGGTCAGATACGCAGTATTTT
clone size: -
J gene: TRBJ2-3
D gene: -
V gene: TRBV6-1

CDR3 protein: CASSLFLLAGSYEQYF
CDR3 DNA: TGTGCCAGCAGCTTGTTTCTTTTAGCGGGGTCCTACGAGCAGTACTTC
clone size: -
J gene: TRBJ2-7
D gene: TRBD2
V gene: TRBV5-6

CDR3 protein: CASSNPNTGELFF
CDR3 DNA: TGTGCCAGTAGTAATCCGAACACCGGGGAGCTGTTTTTT
clone size: -
J gene: TRBJ2-2
D gene: -
V gene: TRBV19

CDR3 protein: CASSISRDSGIYEQYF
CDR3 DNA: TGTGCCAGCAGTATATCCCGGGATAGCGGGATCTACGAGCAGTACTTC
clone size: -
J gene: TRBJ2-7
D gene: TRBD2
V gene: TRBV9

CDR3 protein: CATSRAARERQPQHF
CDR3 DNA: TGTGCCACCAGCAGAGCCGCCAGGGAAAGACAGCCCCAGCATTTT
clone size: -
J gene: TRBJ1-5
D gene: -
V gene: TRBV15

CDR3 protein: CASSPTGTGEVEQYF
CDR3 DNA: TGTGCCAGCAGCCCAACCGGGACAGGGGAAGTCGAGCAGTACTTC
clone size: -
J gene: TRBJ2-7
D gene: TRBD1
V gene: TRBV7-2

CDR3 protein: CASSLPLGRGTQYF
CDR3 DNA: TGTGCCAGCAGCTTACCTCTAGGTAGAGGTACGCAGTATTTT
clone size: -
J gene: TRBJ2-3
D gene: -
V gene: TRBV7-2

CDR3 protein: CASSLESGRSYNEQFF
CDR3 DNA: TGTGCCAGCAGCTTGGAGAGCGGGAGGTCTTACAATGAGCAGTTCTTC
clone size: -
J gene: TRBJ2-1
D gene: TRBD2
V gene: TRBV5-4

CDR3 protein: CASSPGQGNTANEKLFF
CDR3 DNA: TGCGCCAGCAGCCCAGGACAGGGTAATACGGCTAATGAAAAACTGTTTTTT
clone size: -
J gene: TRBJ1-4
D gene: TRBD1
V gene: TRBV5-1

CDR3 protein: CASSSGTPLLRNEQFF
CDR3 DNA: TGCGCCAGCAGTTCCGGGACACCCCTACTGCGGAATGAGCAGTTCTTC
clone size: -
J gene: TRBJ2-1
D gene: -
V gene: TRBV5-1

CDR3 protein: CASSLGVIAGGNNEQFF
CDR3 DNA: TGTGCCAGCAGCTTAGGCGTGATAGCGGGAGGGAACAATGAGCAGTTCTTC
clone size: -
J gene: TRBJ2-1
D gene: TRBD2
V gene: TRBV11-3

CDR3 protein: CASSPQGIAQYF
CDR3 DNA: TGTGCCAGCTCACCACAGGGTATTGCGCAGTATTTT
clone size: -
J gene: TRBJ2-3
D gene: -
V gene: TRBV18

CDR3 protein: CASSQVRQLAGTDTQYF
CDR3 DNA: TGTGCCAGCAGCCAAGTTCGGCAACTAGCGGGCACAGATACGCAGTATTTT
clone size: -
J gene: TRBJ2-3
D gene: TRBD2
V gene: TRBV5-4